A single sample is the source of the 21 T cell receptor beta chains below, sequenced in a study of T cells in Graves' hyperthyroidism and ophthalmopathy. Amplified regions were TCR beta CDR3 sequences from RNA transcripts. HTBI primers were used for first-round RT-PCR of the TCR CDR3. TCRdb reanalysed the multiplex PCR reads using MiXCR and keeps one entry per CDR3 protein. The sample consists of about 600,000 distinct CDR3 sequences, approximately 14% of them appearing once. Sequencing input: blood. The receptors here all came from a woman between 45 and 60 years old with Graves' ophthalmopathy.

This clonotype was seen only a few times. The rearrangement joins TRBV20-1 to TRBJ2-5, with a weak D call TRBD2 (5 bases). Deletions cut 4 bases from V and 2 bases from J, with 17 bases between. The CDR3 runs to 15 residues. Germline assignment: CDR1 DFQATT and CDR2 SNEGSKA (reference sequence). The CDR3 bases are TGCAGTGCTACCCAAGGAGGTCAGCTTCAAGAGACCCAGTACTTC. Its translation: CSATQGGQLQETQYF.

In this sample, this clonotype turned up many times. This chain links TRBV12-3 or TRBV12-4 with TRBJ2-1; weak D call: TRBD1 (6 bases). This CDR3 comprises 11 residues. V was pared by 5 bases and J by 9 bases, with 8 bases between. The CDR3: CASSTGFEQFF. The CDR3 coding sequence is TGTGCCAGCAGTACAGGGTTTGAGCAGTTCTTC.

This clonotype was seen many times. The chain combines TRBV9 with TRBJ2-5; 9 bases are a match to TRBD2. With V trimmed by 0 bases and J by 5 bases, 11 bases remained unmatched. The CDR3 extends over 17 amino acids. CDR1 is SGDLS and CDR2 is YYNGEE in the germline V gene. The DNA for the CDR3 is TGTGCCAGCAGCGTAGGGTCTAGCGGGACTCTTGGTGAGACCCAGTACTTC. The encoded protein is CASSVGSSGTLGETQYF.

This clonotype has a count of ten or more. The chain couples TRBV6-5 to TRBJ1-5; D is ambiguous. CDR1 is MNHEY and CDR2 is SVGAGI in the germline V gene. The CDR3 consists of 14 residues. V dropped 3 bases and J dropped 1 base, with 7 bases sitting between them. This CDR3 is CASSYQQSNQPQHF. The CDR3 DNA is TGTGCCAGCAGTTATCAACAAAGCAATCAGCCCCAGCATTTT.

This clonotype has a count of ten or more. Germline and junction disagree at one end, which may indicate a read error. This chain joins TRBV5-1 and TRBJ2-3; D is undetermined. The germline CDR1 and CDR2 sequences are SGHRS and YFSETQ. The CDR3 length is 13 residues. This chain's CDR3 is CASSLVTTDTQYF. CDR3 bases: TGTGCCAGCAGCTTAGTGACCACAGATACGCAGTATTTT.

In the case of this clonotype: A read error may explain this, as a much larger clone is one base away. This chain joins TRBV29-1 and TRBJ2-7, with 10 bases aligning to TRBD2. Trimming took 6 bases from V and 2 from J; bases not matched to a gene: 7. Germline CDR1 reads SQVTM; CDR2 reads ANQGSEA. The CDR3 is 14 amino acids. CDR3: CSVKTSGTPYEQYF. DNA for the CDR3: TGCAGCGTGAAAACTAGCGGGACTCCCTACGAGCAGTACTTC.

This clonotype came up a few times. A much more abundant neighbour one base away suggests this may be a read error. The J gene is TRBJ2-7, the V gene TRBV25-1; TRBD2 aligns across 11 bases. CDR1 is MGHDK, CDR2 SYGVNS, per germline. CDR3 length: 14 residues. V shed 7 bases, J shed 0 bases, and the junction held 2 bases outside the gene matches. CDR3: CASTGLADSYEQYF. In DNA form, the CDR3 reads TGTGCCAGCACGGGACTAGCGGACTCCTACGAGCAGTACTTC.

This chain joins TRBV11-1 and TRBJ2-7; maybe TRBD1 (7 bases). CDR3 length: 18 residues. With 7 bases removed from V and 4 bases from J, the gap between germline ends came to 29 bases. Germline-derived CDR1 and CDR2 are SGHAT and FQDESV (reference sequence). The CDR3 DNA reads as TGTGCCAGCACCCGACAGGGCTCAGGACTGGAGGGATCATACGAGCAGTACTTC. Its translation is CASTRQGSGLEGSYEQYF. The full variable domain, completed using reference TRBV11-1 and TRBJ2-7, is EAEVAQSPRYKITEKSQAVAFWCDPISGHATLYWYRQILGQGPELLVQFQDESVVDDSQLPKDRFSAERLKGVDSTLKIQPAELGDSAMYLCASTRQGSGLEGSYEQYFGPGTRLTVT.

The rearrangement uses TRBV19 and TRBJ2-7; 11 bases line up with TRBD2. The CDR3 spans 16 residues. Trimming at V came to 6 bases and at J to 0 bases, leaving 7 bases not matched to a gene. The germline V gene encodes CDR1 LNHDA and CDR2 SQIVND (reference sequence). Here the CDR3 DNA reads TGTGCCAGTAGCGCTCCGGGACTAGCGGACTCCTACGAGCAGTACTTC. Its translation: CASSAPGLADSYEQYF.

At least ten counts were recorded for this clonotype. For the CDR3, the DNA is TGTGCCAGCAAATTCACCGGGACAGGGGGAACTGAAGCTTTCTTT. Encoded protein: CASKFTGTGGTEAFF. The chain carries TRBV6-1 and TRBJ1-1, with 11 bases matching TRBD1. The V and J ends lost 7 bases and 5 bases, in that order; junction bases with no gene match: 9. The CDR3 runs to 15 residues. Looked up from germline, CDR1 is MNHNS and CDR2 is SASEGT.

This clonotype has at least ten counts. The chain's CDR3 is CASSPRTGVGYTF. Here the CDR3 DNA reads TGTGCCAGCAGCCCACGGACAGGGGTTGGCTACACCTTC. V gene TRBV7-9 combines with J gene TRBJ1-2; 9 bases map to TRBD1. Germline V gene data show CDR1 as SEHNR and CDR2 as FQNEAQ (reference sequence). The length of the CDR3 is 13 residues. V was pared by 5 bases and J by 7 bases, with 5 bases of the junction left unmatched.

Ten or more counts support this clonotype. The rearrangement uses TRBV9 and TRBJ2-5; 7 bases fit TRBD1. The CDR3 covers 15 residues. Trimming removed 0 bases from V and 4 bases from J; junction bases left unmatched: 6. The germline gives CDR1 SGDLS, CDR2 YYNGEE. CDR3 sequence: CASSVVDRARETQYF. Written as DNA, the CDR3 is TGTGCCAGCAGCGTAGTCGACAGGGCGCGAGAGACCCAGTACTTC.

The sample holds a few counts of this clonotype. V is TRBV25-1 and J is TRBJ2-1, with a weak D call TRBD2 (5 bases). Germline loops: CDR1 MGHDK, CDR2 SYGVNS. This CDR3 region has 14 residues. V lost 5 bases and J 6 bases, leaving 14 bases between the germline ends. The CDR3 sequence is CASSHEGVINEQFF. In DNA, the CDR3 is TGTGCCAGCAGTCACGAGGGAGTAATCAATGAGCAGTTCTTC.

This clonotype was recorded at least ten times. This CDR3 reads CASRQGGGEQYF. The CDR3 bases are TGTGCCAGCAGGCAGGGGGGGGGGGAGCAGTACTTC. The gene calls are TRBV11-2 and TRBJ2-7; D may match TRBD1 or TRBD2 (7 bases each). The CDR3 contains 12 residues. Per germline, CDR1 SGHAT and CDR2 FQNNGV. V was clipped by 6 bases and J by 7 bases, with 13 bases between them.

This clonotype has just a few counts. This chain connects TRBV9 to TRBJ1-5; D not certain. This CDR3 region has 15 residues. The V gene lost 0 bases and the J gene lost 2 bases, with 9 bases spanning the gap. From germline, CDR1 is SGDLS and CDR2 YYNGEE. The CDR3 DNA sequence: TGTGCCAGCAGCGTAGACCCCCTCGGCAATCAGCCCCAGCATTTT. This sequence encodes CASSVDPLGNQPQHF.

There are many counts of this clonotype. This sequence joins TRBV7-9 and TRBJ2-5; 7 bases match TRBD2. The CDR3 sequence is 16 residues long. The germline CDR1 and CDR2 sequences are SEHNR and FQNEAQ (reference sequence). The V segment lost 5 bases and the J segment 5 bases; nucleotides outside the gene matches: 14. The CDR3 DNA sequence: TGTGCCAGCAGCACTGATCGTCGACTAGCTCGGGAGACCCAGTACTTC. Translating it yields CASSTDRRLARETQYF. Full variable domain (missing parts from reference TRBV7-9 and TRBJ2-5): DTGVSQNPRHKITKRGQNVTFRCDPISEHNRLYWYRQTLGQGPEFLTYFQNEAQLEKSRLLSDRFSAERPKGSFSTLEIQRTEQGDSAMYLCASSTDRRLARETQYFGPGTRLLVL.

This clonotype was recorded a few times. The chain recombines TRBV29-1 with TRBJ1-2; no definite D call. The CDR3 loop spans 12 amino acids. Germline CDR1 and CDR2: SQVTM and ANQGSEA. Trimming took off 4 bases at V and 4 bases at J, with 10 bases between the two ends. As DNA, the CDR3 is TGCAGCGTTGTCATACTCCCCTATGGCTACACCTTC. Its translation is CSVVILPYGYTF.

This clonotype was counted many times. The rearrangement uses TRBV12-5 and TRBJ2-1; weak D call: TRBD2 (5 bases). V was shortened by 5 bases and J by 5 bases, with 10 bases between the two germline ends. Germline values: CDR1 LGHNT, CDR2 FRNRAP. There are 13 residues in the CDR3. CDR3 loop: CASGGWGDNEQFF. In DNA form, the CDR3 reads TGTGCTAGTGGTGGTTGGGGAGACAATGAGCAGTTCTTC.

This clonotype was seen many times. The chain joins TRBV7-2 to TRBJ2-7; 7 positions agree with TRBD1. The germline V gene encodes CDR1 SGHTA and CDR2 FQGNSA. The CDR3 extends over 15 amino acids. Trimming at V came to 3 bases and at J to 3 bases, leaving 8 bases not matched to a gene. For the CDR3, the DNA is TGTGCCAGCAGCTTGCTCCCGGGACAGAGCTACGAGCAGTACTTC. Encoded protein: CASSLLPGQSYEQYF.

This clonotype was detected many times. This chain connects TRBV20-1 to TRBJ2-7; 7 bases fit TRBD1. The CDR3 contains 15 residues. CDR1 and CDR2 (germline): DFQATT, SNEGSKA (reference sequence). V lost 6 bases, J lost 3 bases, and 14 bases stayed unmatched. The CDR3 DNA is TGCAGTGCGATGACAGGGAAGAGCAATTTCTACGAGCAGTACTTC. Protein product: CSAMTGKSNFYEQYF.

This clonotype was seen ten or more times. V is TRBV2 and J is TRBJ2-1; D possibly corresponds to TRBD1 (6 bases). V was trimmed by 4 bases and J by 1 base, leaving 8 bases between them. There are 14 residues in the CDR3. Germline lookup yields CDR1 SNHLY and CDR2 FYNNEI. DNA for the CDR3: TGTGCCAGCAGTGGACAGGTTTCCTACAATGAGCAGTTCTTC. It codes for CASSGQVSYNEQFF.